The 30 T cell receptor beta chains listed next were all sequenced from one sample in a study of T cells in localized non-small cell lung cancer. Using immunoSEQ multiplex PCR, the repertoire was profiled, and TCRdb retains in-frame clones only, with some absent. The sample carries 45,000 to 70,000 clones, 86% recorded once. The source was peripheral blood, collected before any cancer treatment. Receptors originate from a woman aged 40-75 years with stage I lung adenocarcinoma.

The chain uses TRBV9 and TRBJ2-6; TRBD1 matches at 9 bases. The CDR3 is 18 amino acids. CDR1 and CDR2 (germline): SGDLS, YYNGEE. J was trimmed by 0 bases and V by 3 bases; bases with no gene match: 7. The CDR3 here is CASSGGQGRGSGANVLTF. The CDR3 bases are TGTGCCAGCAGCGGGGGACAGGGACGGGGCTCTGGGGCCAACGTCCTGACTTTC.

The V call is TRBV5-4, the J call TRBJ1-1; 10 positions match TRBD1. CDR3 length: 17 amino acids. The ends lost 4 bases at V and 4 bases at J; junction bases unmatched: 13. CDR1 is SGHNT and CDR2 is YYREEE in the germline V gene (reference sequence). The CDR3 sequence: CASSPGQGVAVSTEAFF. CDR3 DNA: TGTGCCAGCAGCCCAGGACAGGGGGTTGCCGTGAGCACTGAAGCTTTCTTT.

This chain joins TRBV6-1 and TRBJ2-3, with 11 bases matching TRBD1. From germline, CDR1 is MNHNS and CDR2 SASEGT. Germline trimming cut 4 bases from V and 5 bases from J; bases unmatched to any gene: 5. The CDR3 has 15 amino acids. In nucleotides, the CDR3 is TGTGCCAGCAGTGCAAGGACAGGGGGCGTAGATACGCAGTATTTT. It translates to CASSARTGGVDTQYF.

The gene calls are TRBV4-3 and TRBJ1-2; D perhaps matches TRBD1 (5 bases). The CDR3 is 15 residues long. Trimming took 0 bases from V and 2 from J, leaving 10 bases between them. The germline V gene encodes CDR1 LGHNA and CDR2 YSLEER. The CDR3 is CASSQDGRVNYGYTF. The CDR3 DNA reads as TGCGCCAGCAGCCAAGATGGCAGGGTAAACTATGGCTACACCTTC.

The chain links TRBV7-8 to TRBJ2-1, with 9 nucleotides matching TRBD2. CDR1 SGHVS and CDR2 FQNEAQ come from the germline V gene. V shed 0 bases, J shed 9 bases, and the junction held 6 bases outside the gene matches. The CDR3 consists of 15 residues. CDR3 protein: CASSLAGLARGEQFF. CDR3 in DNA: TGTGCCAGCAGCTTAGCGGGACTAGCAAGGGGTGAGCAGTTCTTC.

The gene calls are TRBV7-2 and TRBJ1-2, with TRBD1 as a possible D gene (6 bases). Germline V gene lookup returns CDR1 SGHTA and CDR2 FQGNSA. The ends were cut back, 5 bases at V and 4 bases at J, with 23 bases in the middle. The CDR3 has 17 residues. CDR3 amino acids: CASSQEGSRGMSYGYTF. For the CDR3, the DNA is TGTGCCAGCAGCCAGGAGGGGTCCAGGGGAATGAGCTATGGCTACACCTTC.

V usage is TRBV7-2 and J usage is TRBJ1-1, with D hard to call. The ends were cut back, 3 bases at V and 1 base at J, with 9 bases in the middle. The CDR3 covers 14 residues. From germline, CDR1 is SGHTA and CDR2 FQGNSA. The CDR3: CASSLVQTNTEAFF. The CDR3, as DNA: TGTGCCAGCAGCTTGGTCCAGACGAACACTGAAGCTTTCTTT.

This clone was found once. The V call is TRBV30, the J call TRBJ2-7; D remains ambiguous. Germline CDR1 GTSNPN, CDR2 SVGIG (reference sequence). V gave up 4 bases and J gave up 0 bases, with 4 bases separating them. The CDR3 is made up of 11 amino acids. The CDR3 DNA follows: TGTGCCTGGATTGCCTCCTACGAGCAGTACTTC. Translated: CAWIASYEQYF.

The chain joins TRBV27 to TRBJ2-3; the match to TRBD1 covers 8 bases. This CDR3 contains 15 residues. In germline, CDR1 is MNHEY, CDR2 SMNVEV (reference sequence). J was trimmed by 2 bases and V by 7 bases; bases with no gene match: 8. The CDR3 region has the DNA TGTGCCAGCAACAGACAGGGGCAACTCACAGATACGCAGTATTTT. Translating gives CASNRQGQLTDTQYF.

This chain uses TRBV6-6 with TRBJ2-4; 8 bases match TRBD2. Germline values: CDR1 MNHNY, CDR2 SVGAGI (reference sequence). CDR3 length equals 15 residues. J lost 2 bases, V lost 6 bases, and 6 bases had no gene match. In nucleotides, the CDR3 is TGTGCCAGCAGCCGGGGGGGCCGGTCCAAAAACATTCAGTACTTC. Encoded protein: CASSRGGRSKNIQYF.

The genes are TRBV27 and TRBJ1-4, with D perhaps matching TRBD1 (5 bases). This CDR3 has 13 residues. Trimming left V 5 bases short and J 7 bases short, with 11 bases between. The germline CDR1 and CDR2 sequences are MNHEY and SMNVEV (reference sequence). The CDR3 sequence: CASSAGQAEKLFF. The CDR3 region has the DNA TGTGCCAGCAGTGCAGGGCAAGCTGAAAAACTGTTTTTT.

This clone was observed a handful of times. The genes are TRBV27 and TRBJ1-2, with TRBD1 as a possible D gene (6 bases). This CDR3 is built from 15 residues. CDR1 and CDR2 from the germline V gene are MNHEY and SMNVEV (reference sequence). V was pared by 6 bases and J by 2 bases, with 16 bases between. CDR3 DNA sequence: TGTGCCAGCAGCCCGACAGGAGCTTCGAACTATGGCTACACCTTC. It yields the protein CASSPTGASNYGYTF.

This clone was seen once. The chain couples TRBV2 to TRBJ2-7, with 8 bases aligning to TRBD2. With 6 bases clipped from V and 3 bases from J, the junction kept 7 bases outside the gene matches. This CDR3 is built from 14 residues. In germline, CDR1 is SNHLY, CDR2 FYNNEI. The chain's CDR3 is CASSLAGFGYEQYF. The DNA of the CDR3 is TGTGCCAGCAGCTTAGCGGGGTTTGGCTACGAGCAGTACTTC.

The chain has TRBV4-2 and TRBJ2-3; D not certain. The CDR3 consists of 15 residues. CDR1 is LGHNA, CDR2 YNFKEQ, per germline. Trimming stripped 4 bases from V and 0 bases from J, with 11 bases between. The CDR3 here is CASSLTITSTDTQYF. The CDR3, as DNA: TGTGCCAGCAGCCTTACAATTACTAGCACAGATACGCAGTATTTT.

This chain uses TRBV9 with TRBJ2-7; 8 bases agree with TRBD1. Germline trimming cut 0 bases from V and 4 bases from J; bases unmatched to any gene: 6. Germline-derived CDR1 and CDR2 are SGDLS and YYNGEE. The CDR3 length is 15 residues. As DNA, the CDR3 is TGTGCCAGCAGCGTAGGCCCAGGGGGCGGGTACGAGCAGTACTTC. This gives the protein CASSVGPGGGYEQYF.

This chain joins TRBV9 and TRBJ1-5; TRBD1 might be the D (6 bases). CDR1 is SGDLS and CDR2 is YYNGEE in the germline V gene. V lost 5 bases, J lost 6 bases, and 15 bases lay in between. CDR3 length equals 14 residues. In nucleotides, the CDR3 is TGTGCCAGCAGTCCAGGACAGTCCGGTCAGCCCCAGCATTTT. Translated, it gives CASSPGQSGQPQHF.

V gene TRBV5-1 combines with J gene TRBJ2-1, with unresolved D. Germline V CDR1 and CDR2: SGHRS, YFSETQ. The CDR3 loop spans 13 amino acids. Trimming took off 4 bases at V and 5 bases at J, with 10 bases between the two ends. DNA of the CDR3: TGCGCCAGCAGCGAGGAGTATAACAATGAGCAGTTCTTC. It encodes CASSEEYNNEQFF.

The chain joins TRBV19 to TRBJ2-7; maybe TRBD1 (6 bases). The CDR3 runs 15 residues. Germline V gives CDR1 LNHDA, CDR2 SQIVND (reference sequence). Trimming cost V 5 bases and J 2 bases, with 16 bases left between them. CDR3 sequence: CASSPSGHSAYEQYF. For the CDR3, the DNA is TGTGCCAGTAGTCCCTCGGGACATTCAGCCTACGAGCAGTACTTC. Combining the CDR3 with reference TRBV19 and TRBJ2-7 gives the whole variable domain DGGITQSPKYLFRKEGQNVTLSCEQNLNHDAMYWYRQDPGQGLRLIYYSQIVNDFQKGDIAEGYSVSREKKESFPLTVTSAQKNPTAFYLCASSPSGHSAYEQYFGPGTRLTVT.

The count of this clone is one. The CDR3 is CASTPTVYNEQFF. CDR3 bases: TGTGCCAGCACCCCGACAGTTTACAATGAGCAGTTCTTC. The chain combines TRBV6-1 with TRBJ2-1; TRBD1 is a possible D gene (5 bases). The CDR3 is 13 residues long. Germline CDR1 MNHNS, CDR2 SASEGT. The ends were cut back, 7 bases at V and 4 bases at J, with 11 bases in the middle.

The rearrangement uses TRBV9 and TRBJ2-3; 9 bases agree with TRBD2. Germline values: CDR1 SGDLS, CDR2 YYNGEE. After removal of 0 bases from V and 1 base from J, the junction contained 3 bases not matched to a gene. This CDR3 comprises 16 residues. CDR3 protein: CASSVAASGGTDTQYF. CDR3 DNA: TGTGCCAGCAGCGTAGCGGCTAGCGGGGGCACAGATACGCAGTATTTT. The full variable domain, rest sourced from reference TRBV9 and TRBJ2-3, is DSGVTQTPKHLITATGQRVTLRCSPRSGDLSVYWYQQSLDQGLQFLIQYYNGEERAKGNILERFSAQQFPDLHSELNLSSLELGDSALYFCASSVAASGGTDTQYFGPGTRLTVL.

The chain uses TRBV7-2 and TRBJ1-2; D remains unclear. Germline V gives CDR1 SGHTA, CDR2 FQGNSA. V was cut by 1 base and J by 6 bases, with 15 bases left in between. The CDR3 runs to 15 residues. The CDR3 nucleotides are TGTGCCAGCAGCTTAGTTGCCAGTACCGCCGATGGCTACACCTTC. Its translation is CASSLVASTADGYTF. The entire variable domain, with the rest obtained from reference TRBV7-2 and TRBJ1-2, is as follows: GAGVSQSPSNKVTEKGKDVELRCDPISGHTALYWYRQSLGQGLEFLIYFQGNSAPDKSGLPSDRFSAERTGGSVSTLTIQRTQQEDSAVYLCASSLVASTADGYTFGSGTRLTVV.

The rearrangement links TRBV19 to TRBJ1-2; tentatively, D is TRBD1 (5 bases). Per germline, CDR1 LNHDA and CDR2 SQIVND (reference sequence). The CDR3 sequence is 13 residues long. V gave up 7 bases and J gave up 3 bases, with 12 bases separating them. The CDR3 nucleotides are TGTGCCAGTAATCTCAGGGATCACTATGGCTACACCTTC. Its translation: CASNLRDHYGYTF.

The CDR3 nucleotides are TGCGCCAGCAGCTTGTATCCAGGGAGCAATCAGCCCCAGCATTTT. Translation gives CASSLYPGSNQPQHF. The chain recombines TRBV5-1 with TRBJ1-5; TRBD1 is a possible D gene (5 bases). From germline, CDR1 is SGHRS and CDR2 YFSETQ. CDR3 size: 15 residues. V was clipped by 1 base and J by 1 base, with 9 bases between them. Combining the CDR3 with reference TRBV5-1 and TRBJ1-5 gives the whole variable domain KAGVTQTPRYLIKTRGQQVTLSCSPISGHRSVSWYQQTPGQGLQFLFEYFSETQRNKGNFPGRFSGRQFSNSRSEMNVSTLELGDSALYLCASSLYPGSNQPQHFGDGTRLSIL.

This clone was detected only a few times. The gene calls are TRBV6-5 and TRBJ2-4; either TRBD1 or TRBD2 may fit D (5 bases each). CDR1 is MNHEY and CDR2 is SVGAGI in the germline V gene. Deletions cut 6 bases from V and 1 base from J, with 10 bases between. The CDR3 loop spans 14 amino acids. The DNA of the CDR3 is TGTGCCAGCAGCGCAGGGAGCGCCAAAAACATTCAGTACTTC. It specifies CASSAGSAKNIQYF.

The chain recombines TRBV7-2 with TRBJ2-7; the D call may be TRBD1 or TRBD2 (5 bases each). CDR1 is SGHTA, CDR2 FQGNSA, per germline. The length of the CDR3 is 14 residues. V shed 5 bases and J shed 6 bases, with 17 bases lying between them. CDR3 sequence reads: CASSPSPTVREQYF. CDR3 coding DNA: TGTGCCAGCAGCCCTAGCCCGACAGTCCGCGAGCAGTACTTC.

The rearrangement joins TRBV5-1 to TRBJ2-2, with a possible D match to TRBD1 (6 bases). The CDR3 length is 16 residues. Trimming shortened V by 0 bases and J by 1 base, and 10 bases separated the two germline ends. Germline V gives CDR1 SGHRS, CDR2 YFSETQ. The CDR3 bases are TGCGCCAGCAGCTTGGTGACAGGCTGGAACACCGGGGAGCTGTTTTTT. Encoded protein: CASSLVTGWNTGELFF.

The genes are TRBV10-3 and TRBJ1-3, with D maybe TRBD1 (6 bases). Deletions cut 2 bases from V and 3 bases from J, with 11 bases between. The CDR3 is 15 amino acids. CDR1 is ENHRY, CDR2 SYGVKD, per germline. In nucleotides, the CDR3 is TGTGCCATCAGTGAGGGGGGGGCTGGTGGAAACACCATATATTTT. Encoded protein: CAISEGGAGGNTIYF.

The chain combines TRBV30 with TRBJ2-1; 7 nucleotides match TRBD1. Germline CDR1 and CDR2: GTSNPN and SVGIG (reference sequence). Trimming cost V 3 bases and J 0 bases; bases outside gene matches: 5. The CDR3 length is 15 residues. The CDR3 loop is CAWRSQGSSYNEQFF. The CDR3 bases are TGTGCCTGGAGGTCACAGGGGAGCTCCTACAATGAGCAGTTCTTC.

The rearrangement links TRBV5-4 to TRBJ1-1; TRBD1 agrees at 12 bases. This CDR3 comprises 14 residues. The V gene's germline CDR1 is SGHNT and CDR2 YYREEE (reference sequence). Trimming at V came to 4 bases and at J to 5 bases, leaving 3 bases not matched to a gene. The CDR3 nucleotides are TGTGCCAGCAGCACGGGACAGGGGGCTACTGAAGCTTTCTTT. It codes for CASSTGQGATEAFF.

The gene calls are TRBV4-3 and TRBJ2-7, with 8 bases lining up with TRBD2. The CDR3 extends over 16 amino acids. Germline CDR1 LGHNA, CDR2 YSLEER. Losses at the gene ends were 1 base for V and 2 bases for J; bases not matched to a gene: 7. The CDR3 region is CASSQATGGEPYEQYF. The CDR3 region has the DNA TGCGCCAGCAGCCAAGCTACGGGGGGGGAGCCCTACGAGCAGTACTTC.